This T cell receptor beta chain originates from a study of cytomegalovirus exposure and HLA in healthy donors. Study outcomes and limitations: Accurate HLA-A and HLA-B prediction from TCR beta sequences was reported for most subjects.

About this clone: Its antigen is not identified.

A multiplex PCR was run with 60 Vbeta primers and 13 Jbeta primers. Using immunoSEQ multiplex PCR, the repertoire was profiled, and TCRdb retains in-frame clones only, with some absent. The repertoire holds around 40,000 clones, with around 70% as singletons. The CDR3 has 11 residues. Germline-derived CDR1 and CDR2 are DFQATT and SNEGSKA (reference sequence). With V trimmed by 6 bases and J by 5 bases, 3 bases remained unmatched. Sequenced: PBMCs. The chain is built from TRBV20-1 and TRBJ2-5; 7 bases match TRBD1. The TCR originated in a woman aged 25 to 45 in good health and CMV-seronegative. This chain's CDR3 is CSARGPETQYF. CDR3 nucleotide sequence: TGCAGTGCGAGGGGGCCCGAGACCCAGTACTTC.